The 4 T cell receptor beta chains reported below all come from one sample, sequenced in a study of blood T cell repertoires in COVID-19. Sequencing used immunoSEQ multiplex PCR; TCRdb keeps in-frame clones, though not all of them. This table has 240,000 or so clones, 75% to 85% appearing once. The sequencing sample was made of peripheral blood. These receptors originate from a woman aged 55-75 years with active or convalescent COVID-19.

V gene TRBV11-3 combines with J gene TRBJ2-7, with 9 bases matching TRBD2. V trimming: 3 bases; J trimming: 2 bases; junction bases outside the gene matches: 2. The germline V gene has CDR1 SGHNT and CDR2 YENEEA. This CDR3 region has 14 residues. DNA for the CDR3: TGTGCCAGCAGCTTTAGCGGGGGAACCTACGAGCAGTACTTC. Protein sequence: CASSFSGGTYEQYF.

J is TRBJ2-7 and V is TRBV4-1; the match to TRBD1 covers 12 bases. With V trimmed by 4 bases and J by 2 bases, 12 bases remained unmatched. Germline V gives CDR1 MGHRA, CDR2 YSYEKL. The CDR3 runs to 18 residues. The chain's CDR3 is CASSPRDWGDRGPYEQYF. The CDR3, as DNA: TGCGCCAGCAGCCCAAGGGATTGGGGGGACAGGGGGCCCTACGAGCAGTACTTC.

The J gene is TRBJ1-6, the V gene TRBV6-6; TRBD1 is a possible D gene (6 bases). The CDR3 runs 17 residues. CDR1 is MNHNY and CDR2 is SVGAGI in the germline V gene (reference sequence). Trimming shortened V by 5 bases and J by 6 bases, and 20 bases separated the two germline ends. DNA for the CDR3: TGTGCCAGCAGTCCAACTGGGGGGGCAGGGGTTAATTCACCCCTCCACTTT. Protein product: CASSPTGGAGVNSPLHF.

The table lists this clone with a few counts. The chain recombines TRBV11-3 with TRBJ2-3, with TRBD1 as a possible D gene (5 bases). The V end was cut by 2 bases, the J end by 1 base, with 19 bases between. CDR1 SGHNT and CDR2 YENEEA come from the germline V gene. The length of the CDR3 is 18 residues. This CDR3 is CASSLTYDLRAGTDTQYF. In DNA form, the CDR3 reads TGTGCCAGCAGCTTAACTTACGACCTCAGGGCGGGCACAGATACGCAGTATTTT.